One and the same sample provided the 9 T cell receptor beta chains below, sequenced in a study of long-term antiretroviral therapy in people with HIV. Run at survey level, the immunoSEQ assay was version v3.0. The repertoire was sequenced with immunoSEQ multiplex PCR; TCRdb's copy has only in-frame clones and lacks some. The sample includes about 21,000 clones, 80% to 85% of them seen just once. Material: unsorted PBMCs, obtained 1.9 years after starting antiretroviral therapy. The receptors were sampled from a woman aged 45-65 years with HIV.

The rearrangement links TRBV4-2 to TRBJ2-5, with D perhaps assigned TRBD1 or TRBD2 (6 bases each). V dropped 3 bases and J dropped 2 bases, with 19 bases sitting between them. CDR1 and CDR2 from the germline V gene are LGHNA and YNFKEQ. The length of the CDR3 is 17 residues. The CDR3 DNA follows: TGTGCCAGCAGCCACCTCACGCTACGGGGGCCGCAAGAGACCCAGTACTTC. Translated, it gives CASSHLTLRGPQETQYF.

The chain employs TRBV4-3 and TRBJ2-7; TRBD1 or TRBD2 may be the D gene (6 bases each). The CDR3 totals 15 residues. Germline CDR1 is LGHNA and CDR2 is YSLEER. V lost 0 bases, J lost 2 bases, and 11 bases lay in between. The CDR3 coding sequence is TGCGCCAGCAGCCAAGATGTCGGGGGCGCCTACGAGCAGTACTTC. This codes for CASSQDVGGAYEQYF.

This chain joins TRBV4-1 and TRBJ1-2; D ambiguous. Germline CDR1 is MGHRA and CDR2 is YSYEKL. With 1 base removed from V and 3 bases from J, the gap between germline ends came to 15 bases. This CDR3 is 16 amino acids long. The CDR3 region has the DNA TGCGCCAGCAGCCAAGGCCAGAGCCTGGAGGACTATGGCTACACCTTC. It yields the protein CASSQGQSLEDYGYTF.

The chain recombines TRBV19 with TRBJ1-2; the D gene is possibly TRBD1 (6 bases). Between the trimmed V and J ends, which lost 8 bases and 4 bases, there was a span of 11 bases. CDR1 is LNHDA and CDR2 is SQIVND in the germline V gene (reference sequence). The CDR3 has 12 amino acids. The DNA of the CDR3 is TGTGCCAGTGTTACAGGGAGCTATGGCTACACCTTC. This codes for CASVTGSYGYTF.

The chain recombines TRBV28 with TRBJ1-4; weak D call: TRBD1 (5 bases). V gave up 5 bases and J gave up 5 bases, with 24 bases separating them. CDR1 MDHEN and CDR2 SYDVKM come from the germline V gene. This CDR3 has 18 amino acids. The CDR3 DNA reads as TGTGCCAGCAGTACGAAGTTAGTCAGGGAAGGAGGGAATGAAAAACTGTTTTTT. Translation gives CASSTKLVREGGNEKLFF.

The chain is built from TRBV9 and TRBJ2-2; tentatively, D is TRBD2 (5 bases). CDR3 length equals 13 residues. Deletions cut 1 base from V and 7 bases from J, with 8 bases between. Germline V gene lookup returns CDR1 SGDLS and CDR2 YYNGEE. CDR3 region: CASSVWEIGELFF. For the CDR3, the DNA is TGTGCCAGCAGCGTATGGGAGATCGGGGAGCTGTTTTTT.

The chain employs TRBV5-4 and TRBJ1-1, with a weak D call TRBD1 (5 bases). Germline V lookup: CDR1 SGHNT, CDR2 YYREEE (reference sequence). V lost 9 bases and J 3 bases, leaving 18 bases between the germline ends. There are 14 residues in the CDR3. The CDR3 DNA reads as TGTGCCATCCGGCCGATGGGGGGAGACACTGAAGCTTTCTTT. This gives the protein CAIRPMGGDTEAFF.

The rearrangement links TRBV27 to TRBJ2-6; D gene ambiguous. Germline V gene data show CDR1 as MNHEY and CDR2 as SMNVEV (reference sequence). With 6 bases removed from V and 0 bases from J, the gap between germline ends came to 0 bases. The CDR3 length is 12 residues. CDR3 region: CASSSGANVLTF. The CDR3 coding sequence is TGTGCCAGCAGCTCTGGGGCCAACGTCCTGACTTTC.

This rearrangement joins TRBV7-8 to TRBJ2-7; D may be TRBD1 or TRBD2 (5 bases each). The CDR3 is 14 residues long. The germline V gene encodes CDR1 SGHVS and CDR2 FQNEAQ. Trimming cost V 5 bases and J 2 bases, with 13 bases left between them. CDR3 coding DNA: TGTGCCAGCAGCCCGGGACGCCTAACCTACGAGCAGTACTTC. It codes for CASSPGRLTYEQYF.